This entry concerns a single TCR beta chain. Those donating, healthy Caucasian individuals from Russia, were aged roughly 6 to 90. This sample was included in a study of blood T cells in healthy people across ages. The authors ran a second PCR of about 7 to 12 cycles using a sample-barcoded 5' primer and a J-beta primer mix. Every cDNA molecule bore a tag from a template-switch adaptor containing 12 random nucleotides. MiXCR was run by TCRdb on the 5' RACE reads, yielding one entry per CDR3 protein. The table records around 1,600,000 distinct CDR3 sequences, approximately 43% of them present only once. This CDR3 spans 17 amino acids.

Sequenced sample: blood. This receptor was identified in a woman in her late teens or twenties in good health. V gene TRBV21-1 combines with J gene TRBJ1-5; the table's D call of TRBD1 was not tested on the DNA. TRBV21-1 is a pseudogene segment. The CDR3 DNA follows: TGTGCCAGCAGCATAAACCCGGGACACGGCCCCAATCAGCCCCAGCATTTT. Protein product: CASSINPGHGPNQPQHF.